These 30 T cell receptor beta chains originate from one sample sequenced in a study of a mutant IDH1 vaccine in newly diagnosed glioma. Their target antigens are unknown. Time point noted: week 5, during vaccination. Vaccination comprised doses that each held 300 ug of mutant IDH1 20-mer peptide, plus topical imiquimod. Libraries were prepared by immunoSEQ multiplex PCR; TCRdb keeps only in-frame clonotypes and omits some of them. The profile shows roughly 34,000 clones, roughly 76% of them singletons. This specimen consisted of PBMCs, obtained from a glioma patient whose treatment included an IDH1 peptide vaccine. The receptor source for this set is a man aged 50-59 years with glioma.

The gene calls are TRBV11-2 and TRBJ2-4; 9 bases fit TRBD2. Losses at the gene ends were 7 bases for V and 9 bases for J; bases not matched to a gene: 10. This CDR3 has 14 residues. The germline V gene has CDR1 SGHAT and CDR2 FQNNGV. The CDR3: CASNLGGGEGIQYF. The CDR3 DNA is TGTGCCAGCAACCTAGGCGGGGGGGAGGGCATTCAGTACTTC.

J is TRBJ2-3 and V is TRBV5-6; 8 nucleotides line up with TRBD2. Germline CDR1 reads SGHDT; CDR2 reads YYEEEE. Trimming cost V 7 bases and J 2 bases; bases outside gene matches: 9. The CDR3 totals 15 residues. In DNA, the CDR3 is TGTGCCAGCGGAGGGAGCGGGGGCTACACAGATACGCAGTATTTT. Translation: CASGGSGGYTDTQYF.

The chain is built from TRBV7-9 and TRBJ1-1; no firm D call. The CDR3 consists of 14 residues. Germline CDR1 SEHNR, CDR2 FQNEAQ (reference sequence). V was trimmed by 5 bases and J by 4 bases, leaving 14 bases between them. The CDR3 region is CASSRDRESTEAFF. The CDR3 DNA follows: TGTGCCAGCAGCCGAGACCGGGAGAGCACTGAAGCTTTCTTT.

This sequence joins TRBV30 and TRBJ1-6; 7 bases map to TRBD1. CDR1 is GTSNPN, CDR2 SVGIG, per germline (reference sequence). The length of the CDR3 is 14 residues. V gave up 5 bases and J gave up 7 bases; unmatched junction bases: 8. The CDR3 coding sequence is TGTGCCTGGGGGAGAGGGACAGAGAATTCACCCCTCCACTTT. Its translation is CAWGRGTENSPLHF.

The chain recombines TRBV15 with TRBJ2-7; D may match TRBD1 or TRBD2 (5 bases each). The CDR3 loop spans 15 amino acids. The germline gives CDR1 LNHNV, CDR2 YYDKDF (reference sequence). Trimming removed 1 base from V and 4 bases from J, with 14 bases in between. CDR3 region: CATSRGGAGTYEQYF. The CDR3 nucleotides are TGTGCCACCAGCAGAGGGGGCGCGGGTACTTACGAGCAGTACTTC.

The rearrangement uses TRBV7-9 and TRBJ2-2; the D is unclear. This CDR3 has 14 residues. Germline assignment: CDR1 SEHNR and CDR2 FQNEAQ (reference sequence). Trimming left V 5 bases short and J 4 bases short, with 11 bases between. CDR3 protein: CASSIGVSTGELFF. CDR3 sequence (DNA): TGTGCCAGCAGCATCGGTGTTAGCACCGGGGAGCTGTTTTTT.

This clone was seen just once. V gene TRBV2 combines with J gene TRBJ2-5; D gene uncertain. The ends were cut back, 4 bases at V and 2 bases at J, with 5 bases in the middle. The germline CDR1 and CDR2 sequences are SNHLY and FYNNEI. CDR3 length equals 12 residues. The CDR3 nucleotides are TGTGCCAGCAGTGCACAGCAAGAGACCCAGTACTTC. It is translated as CASSAQQETQYF.

This clone came up once. The gene calls are TRBV5-4 and TRBJ2-7, with 10 bases fitting TRBD2. The V gene's germline CDR1 is SGHNT and CDR2 YYREEE (reference sequence). This CDR3 spans 15 amino acids. Trimming removed 3 bases from V and 4 bases from J; junction bases left unmatched: 7. The CDR3 here is CASSSQRGGGYEQYF. For the CDR3, the DNA is TGTGCCAGCAGCTCCCAGCGGGGGGGCGGATACGAGCAGTACTTC.

The CDR3 here is CAWNPGYTEAFF. In nucleotides, the CDR3 is TGTGCCTGGAATCCGGGGTACACTGAAGCTTTCTTT. The V and J genes are TRBV30 and TRBJ1-1; D is unclear. Per germline, CDR1 GTSNPN and CDR2 SVGIG (reference sequence). This CDR3 is built from 12 residues. Deletions cut 4 bases from V and 3 bases from J, with 9 bases between.

The chain uses TRBV19 and TRBJ2-1, with 10 bases identical to TRBD2. CDR3 size: 15 residues. The V gene end was trimmed by 5 bases and the J gene end by 6 bases; junction bases not matched to a gene: 7. Per germline, CDR1 LNHDA and CDR2 SQIVND (reference sequence). The CDR3 DNA sequence: TGTGCCAGTAGTGTATCTAGCGGGGGCTTCAATGAGCAGTTCTTC. The encoded protein is CASSVSSGGFNEQFF.

V usage is TRBV4-1 and J usage is TRBJ2-5, with 7 positions matching TRBD1. Germline lookup yields CDR1 MGHRA and CDR2 YSYEKL. V shed 0 bases, J shed 2 bases, and the junction held 0 bases outside the gene matches. The CDR3 runs 14 residues. CDR3 nucleotide sequence: TGCGCCAGCAGCCAAGACAGGGGGCAAGAGACCCAGTACTTC. As protein: CASSQDRGQETQYF.

J is TRBJ1-4 and V is TRBV5-1; D gene unclear. This CDR3 comprises 14 residues. Between the trimmed V and J ends, which lost 0 bases and 8 bases, there was a span of 11 bases. Germline V CDR1 and CDR2: SGHRS, YFSETQ. In DNA, the CDR3 is TGCGCCAGCAGCTTGGGTCAAGGAGGGGAAAAACTGTTTTTT. It encodes CASSLGQGGEKLFF.

The chain joins TRBV19 to TRBJ1-5; tentatively, D is TRBD1 (5 bases). Germline V gene sequence: CDR1 LNHDA, CDR2 SQIVND (reference sequence). CDR3 length equals 14 residues. Trimming pared 3 bases from V and 6 bases from J, leaving 12 bases between. The CDR3 reads CASSIRGETQPQHF. For the CDR3, the DNA is TGTGCCAGTAGTATTCGGGGCGAGACTCAGCCCCAGCATTTT.

V is TRBV6-1 and J is TRBJ1-1; D not certain. Looked up from germline, CDR1 is MNHNS and CDR2 is SASEGT. V gave up 3 bases and J gave up 4 bases, with 0 bases separating them. This CDR3 is 10 amino acids long. The chain's CDR3 is CASSDTEAFF. CDR3 nucleotides: TGTGCCAGCAGTGACACTGAAGCTTTCTTT.

This sequence joins TRBV4-1 and TRBJ2-5; TRBD1 aligns across 9 bases. The V and J ends lost 3 bases and 5 bases, in that order; junction bases with no gene match: 7. The CDR3 runs to 15 residues. Germline V CDR1 and CDR2: MGHRA, YSYEKL. CDR3 nucleotide sequence: TGCGCCAGCAGCCAGACCGGACAGGGGATCGAGACCCAGTACTTC. Its translation: CASSQTGQGIETQYF.

This rearrangement joins TRBV4-2 to TRBJ2-2, with 8 bases lining up with TRBD1. Germline V gene sequence: CDR1 LGHNA, CDR2 YNFKEQ. The trim removed 3 bases at V and 7 bases at J, leaving 4 bases unmatched. The CDR3 contains 14 residues. The CDR3 sequence: CASSHGQGDGELFF. The CDR3 DNA is TGTGCCAGCAGCCACGGACAGGGCGACGGGGAGCTGTTTTTT.

This clone was counted a few times. The chain links TRBV2 to TRBJ2-2, with 8 bases matching TRBD2. Germline loops: CDR1 SNHLY, CDR2 FYNNEI. The length of the CDR3 is 15 residues. Trimming removed 6 bases from V and 5 bases from J; junction bases left unmatched: 8. The CDR3 is CASRGPGGWTGELFF. The CDR3 DNA sequence: TGTGCCAGCAGGGGTCCGGGGGGGTGGACCGGGGAGCTGTTTTTT. The full variable domain, rest sourced from reference TRBV2 and TRBJ2-2, is EPEVTQTPSHQVTQMGQEVILRCVPISNHLYFYWYRQILGQKVEFLVSFYNNEISEKSEIFDDQFSVERPDGSNFTLKIRSTKLEDSAMYFCASRGPGGWTGELFFGEGSRLTVL.

This rearrangement joins TRBV6-6 to TRBJ2-7, with 8 bases matching TRBD2. This CDR3 is 14 amino acids long. V lost 10 bases, J lost 3 bases, and 11 bases stayed unmatched. Germline V gene lookup returns CDR1 MNHNY and CDR2 SVGAGI (reference sequence). The CDR3 sequence: CATTILAAHYEQYF. Written as DNA, the CDR3 is TGTGCCACCACAATACTAGCGGCCCACTACGAGCAGTACTTC.

The V call is TRBV7-6, the J call TRBJ2-1; 10 bases align to TRBD1. This CDR3 has 14 residues. The ends lost 4 bases at V and 9 bases at J; junction bases unmatched: 6. Germline lookup yields CDR1 SGHVS and CDR2 FNYEAQ. CDR3 nucleotides: TGTGCCAGCAGCTCCCGACAGGGGGCGCGTGAGCAGTTCTTC. This translates into CASSSRQGAREQFF.

The chain combines TRBV7-9 with TRBJ2-6; TRBD1 aligns across 8 bases. This CDR3 has 19 amino acids. The V gene's germline CDR1 is SEHNR and CDR2 FQNEAQ (reference sequence). V shed 5 bases, J shed 0 bases, and the junction held 12 bases outside the gene matches. The CDR3 sequence is CASSDVIGQGISGANVLTF. CDR3 DNA: TGTGCCAGCAGCGACGTAATAGGACAGGGAATCTCTGGGGCCAACGTCCTGACTTTC.

V is TRBV28 and J is TRBJ1-1, with D uncertain. The germline CDR1 and CDR2 sequences are MDHEN and SYDVKM. The CDR3 is 11 amino acids. V shed 7 bases and J shed 11 bases, with 14 bases lying between them. CDR3 region: CASTVVGMAFF. The CDR3 DNA follows: TGTGCCAGCACAGTTGTAGGGATGGCTTTCTTT.

V and J are TRBV6-5 and TRBJ2-2; TRBD1 or TRBD2 may be the D gene (5 bases each). Germline V gene data show CDR1 as MNHEY and CDR2 as SVGAGI. With 5 bases removed from V and 7 bases from J, the gap between germline ends came to 14 bases. This CDR3 has 14 residues. The CDR3 is CASSRTVRGGELFF. The CDR3 DNA reads TGTGCCAGCAGTCGGACCGTGAGGGGCGGGGAGCTGTTTTTT.

CDR3 coding DNA: TGTGCCAGCAGCTTAGGGGACGGCAATTCACCCCTCCACTTT. Translation: CASSLGDGNSPLHF. This chain uses TRBV5-6 with TRBJ1-6; possibly TRBD1 for D (5 bases). V was pared by 2 bases and J by 7 bases, with 10 bases between. From germline, CDR1 is SGHDT and CDR2 YYEEEE. The CDR3 spans 14 residues.

The chain couples TRBV5-1 to TRBJ2-3, with 7 positions matching TRBD2. Looked up from germline, CDR1 is SGHRS and CDR2 is YFSETQ. V was clipped by 0 bases and J by 3 bases; unmatched bases: 4. CDR3 length equals 15 residues. CDR3 DNA: TGCGCCAGCAGCTTGGATTCGGGGGGTACAGATACGCAGTATTTT. This encodes CASSLDSGGTDTQYF.

The chain joins TRBV19 to TRBJ2-7; D is unresolved. Germline V CDR1 and CDR2: LNHDA, SQIVND (reference sequence). V lost 3 bases and J 2 bases, leaving 11 bases between the germline ends. The CDR3 is 14 amino acids. The CDR3 loop reads CASSIGPGPYEQYF. In nucleotides, the CDR3 is TGTGCCAGTAGTATCGGCCCCGGCCCCTACGAGCAGTACTTC.

CDR3 region: CVDVGDYGYTF. The CDR3 DNA reads TGTGTTGACGTAGGGGATTATGGCTACACCTTC. The gene calls are TRBV2 and TRBJ1-2, with D possibly being TRBD1 (5 bases). Germline V lookup: CDR1 SNHLY, CDR2 FYNNEI. The CDR3 is 11 residues long.

CDR3 nucleotides: TGTGCCAGCAGCTTCAGCCAAGAGACCCAGTACTTC. This sequence encodes CASSFSQETQYF. The chain has TRBV5-5 and TRBJ2-5; no reliable D call. Germline V gene sequence: CDR1 SGHKS, CDR2 YYEKEE (reference sequence). V was pared by 2 bases and J by 1 base, with 3 bases between. The CDR3 covers 12 residues.

The chain carries TRBV6-6 and TRBJ2-1; D is undetermined. This CDR3 comprises 11 residues. The germline V gene has CDR1 MNHNY and CDR2 SVGAGI (reference sequence). V shed 5 bases and J shed 9 bases, with 8 bases lying between them. CDR3 in amino acids: CASSSIGEQFF. The DNA of the CDR3 is TGTGCCAGCAGTAGCATCGGTGAGCAGTTCTTC.

The chain combines TRBV14 with TRBJ2-1; D gene uncertain. The ends were cut back, 6 bases at V and 0 bases at J, with 9 bases in the middle. The CDR3 spans 14 residues. CDR1 and CDR2 (germline): SGHDN, FVKESK. This CDR3 is CASSHDSSYNEQFF. The CDR3 DNA is TGTGCCAGCAGTCATGACTCCTCCTACAATGAGCAGTTCTTC.

The CDR3 is CAWRRAWGDTQYF. CDR3 nucleotides: TGTGCCTGGAGGAGGGCCTGGGGAGATACGCAGTATTTT. This rearrangement joins TRBV30 to TRBJ2-3; D is perhaps TRBD2 (5 bases). Germline V gene lookup returns CDR1 GTSNPN and CDR2 SVGIG (reference sequence). This CDR3 is 13 amino acids long. Trimming removed 3 bases at V and 5 bases at J, with 12 bases between.